A selection of T cell receptor beta chains follows, all from one sample in a study of T cell responses to AZD1222 COVID-19 vaccine. Only in-frame clones appear in the TCRdb table, and some are missing; sequencing was by immunoSEQ multiplex PCR. Among 120,000 to 150,000 clones listed, 85% to 95% were seen once. The source was peripheral blood, collected on day 0 of AZD1222 vaccination. Receptor source: an adult in good health. CDR3s include the opening cysteine and the closing phenylalanine or tryptophan.

cdr3_aa: CASSLGHLNTGELFF; v_call: TRBV3-1/TRBV3-2
cdr3_aa: CASSQGADTEAFF; v_call: TRBV7-3
cdr3_aa: CASSLGANYGYTF; v_call: TRBV7-6
cdr3_aa: CAGGRENTEAFF; v_call: TRBV2
cdr3_aa: CASSFRDRDNGYTF; v_call: TRBV5-4
cdr3_aa: CASSPRSGGTDTQYF; v_call: TRBV18
cdr3_aa: CASGAGTGRLLDEQFF; v_call: TRBV12-5
cdr3_aa: CASSPTGNNNSPLHF; v_call: TRBV18
cdr3_aa: CASSPWDTGEQYF; v_call: TRBV18
cdr3_aa: CASTRQHF; v_call: TRBV19